This record covers a single T cell receptor (beta chain). Its binding antigen is unknown. This record comes from a study of monozygotic twins with inflammatory bowel disease (dated by TCRdb to about 2019). Some background on the complete study: The full study comprised 28 monozygotic twin pairs: nine German pairs (four IBD-concordant, five IBD-discordant) and 19 IBD-discordant Danish pairs. The search for disease-associated traits relied mainly on comparing, within discordant pairs, IBD patients with their genetically identical healthy co-twins. Each individual had, on average, about 151 000 unique TCRalpha sequences and 181 000 unique TCRbeta sequences available for analysis.

Study-wide conclusions, independent of this receptor: Distinction between different T cell subtypes could not be achieved in the analysis. No single strong signal or clonotype linked to IBD turned up in the results, so the idea that one exists was not supported. TCRbeta repertoire diversity, by inverse Simpson index, was decreased in IBD patients compared with their healthy co-twins. Background noise and inter-individual variability may have been introduced into the repertoires by the differing immunosuppressive treatments among patients. Repertoire similarity did not differ between concordant and discordant twins, possibly due to limited statistical power. Fewer clonotypes were shared with other individuals by IBD patients than by healthy twins, most markedly in patients showing signs of disease activity.

There are 12 amino acids in the CDR3, from cysteine to phenylalanine inclusive. A DNA sequence was not provided. According to the germline V gene (reference sequence), CDR1 reads LNHDA and CDR2 reads SQIVND. From each donor, an approximately 2.3 ml peripheral blood sample was drawn into PAXgene tubes and stored at -80 degrees C. Without T cell sorting, total RNA was isolated from whole blood using the PAXgene blood miRNA kit on an automated QIAcube. Deep TCRalpha and TCRbeta repertoire profiling with unique molecular barcoding was performed on peripheral blood of monozygotic twin pairs concordant or discordant for inflammatory bowel disease. Smoking habits were recorded for all twin pairs, with individuals classified as current, former or never smokers. Receptor amplification or capture employed 5' RACE. Each TCR library was prepared from 3,000 to 4,000 ng of total RNA. cDNA was synthesized with SMARTScribe reverse transcriptase in eight separate reactions per sample. Unique molecular identifiers containing a 6-nucleotide sample barcode were introduced through template switching during cDNA synthesis. Two nested PCRs of approximately 16 and 10 cycles amplified the TCRalpha and TCRbeta cDNA, and bead purification followed each PCR. Before amplification, the cDNA was treated with uracil DNA-glycosylase and purified using the QIAquick PCR purification kit. The second PCR added Illumina TruSeq-compatible adapters along with sample-specific barcodes. Library quality and concentration were assessed using TapeStation and Qubit, and roughly 5 ng of each library was pooled. Sequencing of the pooled libraries was done on an Illumina HiSeq2500 single-index Rapid Run using custom sequencing primers and 2 x 100 bp reads. For the original study's pipeline: UMI-based consensus assembly with MiGEC version 1.2.6 was used to correct PCR and sequencing errors. MiXCR version 2.1.1 was used for V(D)J alignment, clonotype assembly and CDR3 extraction. To normalise gene usage, clonotype sharing and MAIT/NKT TCR abundance, the analysis used the top 1000, 10 000 and 20 000 clonotypes per sample. Diversity was computed as the inverse Simpson index with the vegan R package after downsampling to 27 000 UMIs. Paired Mann-Whitney U tests were applied to discordant twin pairs, with Benjamini-Hochberg correction for multiple testing. TCRdb reprocessed the public reads and reports one entry per CDR3 protein sequence, without DNA. TCRdb assigned the V and J calls; the authors' analysis was not used. This specimen's table enumerates 150,000 to 200,000 distinct CDR3 sequences. The ten biggest clones cover less than 8% of the sample.

The V and J genes are TRBV19 and TRBJ1-4. Sequences were obtained from blood. The TCR originated in a human donor with ulcerative colitis or Crohn's disease, or a healthy co-twin of an affected twin (not recorded which). The CDR3 amino acid sequence is: CASSIDGIELFF.